This TCR beta chain was identified during a study of blood T cell repertoires in COVID-19. Study-level information: Both acute and convalescent COVID-19 samples were obtained from the United States, Italy and Spain.

This CDR3 is built from 15 residues. J was trimmed by 5 bases and V by 2 bases; bases with no gene match: 8. The germline CDR1 and CDR2 sequences are MNHNS and SASEGT. Original data processing: Using reference gene primer amplification, nucleated cell counts were estimated. The repertoire was sequenced with immunoSEQ multiplex PCR; TCRdb's copy has only in-frame clones and lacks some. V, J and clone size were drawn from that table, and D and trimming were deduced from the DNA. The data contain some 150,000 clones, about nine tenths of them singletons. This receptor was obtained from a woman aged 50 to 65 with acute or convalescent COVID-19. Sequenced sample: peripheral blood. The chain recombines TRBV6-1 with TRBJ2-7; 8 nucleotides align to TRBD2. CDR3 sequence reads: CASSESGGPLNEQYF. CDR3 in DNA: TGTGCCAGCAGTGAATCGGGAGGGCCGCTCAACGAGCAGTACTTC.